One sample yielded the 10 T cell receptor beta chains listed below, sequenced in a study of cytomegalovirus exposure and HLA in healthy donors. 60 Vbeta and 13 Jbeta primers were used in PCR. Some clones are missing from TCRdb's copy, which holds only in-frame ones; the method was immunoSEQ multiplex PCR. The data contain some 110,000 clones, more than 65% of them singletons. The sequenced material came from PBMCs. The origin of the receptors is a woman aged 60 to 75 in good health and CMV-seropositive.

This clone showed up just once. V is TRBV4-1 and J is TRBJ2-6; TRBD2 matches 10 bases. V shed 4 bases, J shed 3 bases, and the junction held 9 bases outside the gene matches. This CDR3 is built from 18 residues. Germline CDR1 and CDR2: MGHRA and YSYEKL. CDR3 nucleotides: TGCGCCAGCAGCCTTGTGAGCGGGGGGGCATTTGGGGCCAACGTCCTGACTTTC. Translating gives CASSLVSGGAFGANVLTF.

V and J are TRBV4-3 and TRBJ2-1, with 9 bases aligning to TRBD1. The CDR3 consists of 16 residues. After removal of 0 bases from V and 9 bases from J, the junction contained 9 bases not matched to a gene. The germline V gene has CDR1 LGHNA and CDR2 YSLEER. The CDR3 DNA reads as TGCGCCAGCAGCCAAGACTACGGGACAGGGCGGATTGAGCAGTTCTTC. This sequence encodes CASSQDYGTGRIEQFF.

The chain combines TRBV6-1 with TRBJ2-3; 10 bases are shared with TRBD2. V lost 4 bases and J lost 2; bases outside the gene matches: 6. The germline V gene encodes CDR1 MNHNS and CDR2 SASEGT. This CDR3 has 16 residues. The DNA for the CDR3 is TGTGCCAGCAGTGTCCCCACTAGCGGGAACACAGATACGCAGTATTTT. The encoded protein is CASSVPTSGNTDTQYF.

V gene TRBV6-1 combines with J gene TRBJ2-1, with 12 bases lining up with TRBD2. Germline values: CDR1 MNHNS, CDR2 SASEGT. The CDR3 is 16 residues long. V lost 3 bases, J lost 6 bases, and 6 bases stayed unmatched. The CDR3 sequence: CASSDLAGGPGNEQFF. In DNA, the CDR3 is TGTGCCAGCAGTGATCTAGCGGGGGGGCCGGGCAATGAGCAGTTCTTC.

The V gene is TRBV11-2, the J gene TRBJ1-2, with 8 nucleotides matching TRBD1. The CDR3 contains 12 residues. J lost 7 bases, V lost 6 bases, and 4 bases had no gene match. The germline gives CDR1 SGHAT, CDR2 FQNNGV. CDR3 amino acids: CASSTGGSGYTF. The CDR3 coding sequence is TGTGCCAGCAGTACAGGGGGATCTGGCTACACCTTC.

The genes are TRBV7-9 and TRBJ2-5; D remains ambiguous. The V end lost 2 bases, the J end lost 2 bases, and 12 bases lay between the germline ends. Germline V gene lookup returns CDR1 SEHNR and CDR2 FQNEAQ (reference sequence). This CDR3 spans 15 amino acids. The DNA of the CDR3 is TGTGCCAGCAGCTTATCTCCCAGGCCTCAAGAGACCCAGTACTTC. Its protein product is CASSLSPRPQETQYF. Supplemented by reference TRBV7-9 and TRBJ2-5, the full variable domain reads DTGVSQNPRHKITKRGQNVTFRCDPISEHNRLYWYRQTLGQGPEFLTYFQNEAQLEKSRLLSDRFSAERPKGSFSTLEIQRTEQGDSAMYLCASSLSPRPQETQYFGPGTRLLVL.

This chain uses TRBV2 with TRBJ1-5, with TRBD1 as a possible D gene (5 bases). V lost 1 base to trimming and J lost 0 bases, with 7 bases between them. This CDR3 contains 15 residues. Germline V gene data show CDR1 as SNHLY and CDR2 as FYNNEI. CDR3 loop: CASSEGGHSNQPQHF. The CDR3 DNA follows: TGTGCCAGCAGTGAAGGGGGCCATAGCAATCAGCCCCAGCATTTT.

The chain uses TRBV2 and TRBJ2-7, with no clear D. CDR3 length equals 11 residues. CDR1 and CDR2 from the germline V gene are SNHLY and FYNNEI. Trimming removed 6 bases at V and 4 bases at J, with 7 bases between. Written as DNA, the CDR3 is TGTGCCAGCAGGGCCGTGTACGAGCAGTACTTC. This translates into CASRAVYEQYF.

This clone has a handful of counts. The chain joins TRBV7-9 to TRBJ2-5, with 13 bases aligning to TRBD2. V shed 2 bases and J 5 bases; nucleotides not matched to a gene: 2. The CDR3 has 15 residues. From germline, CDR1 is SEHNR and CDR2 FQNEAQ (reference sequence). Written as DNA, the CDR3 is TGTGCCAGCAGCTTAACTAGCGGGGGGGCGGAGACCCAGTACTTC. Translated, it gives CASSLTSGGAETQYF. The variable domain in full, with the rest retrieved from reference TRBV7-9 and TRBJ2-5, is DTGVSQNPRHKITKRGQNVTFRCDPISEHNRLYWYRQTLGQGPEFLTYFQNEAQLEKSRLLSDRFSAERPKGSFSTLEIQRTEQGDSAMYLCASSLTSGGAETQYFGPGTRLLVL.

The chain is built from TRBV18 and TRBJ1-2, with TRBD1 identical over 8 bases. The CDR3 is 15 amino acids. J gave up 0 bases and V 5 bases, and 5 bases lay outside the gene matches. Per germline, CDR1 KGHSH and CDR2 LQKENI. DNA of the CDR3: TGTGCCAGCTCAGTTGGGACAGGCTCTAACTATGGCTACACCTTC. Residues: CASSVGTGSNYGYTF.